Sequencing of this TCR beta chain was carried out in a study of T cells in Graves' hyperthyroidism and ophthalmopathy. Trimming left V 2 bases short and J 7 bases short, with 15 bases between. Germline V CDR1 and CDR2: MDHEN, SYDVKM. The CDR3 extends over 16 amino acids. The source material, RNA transcripts, was used to amplify TCR beta CDR3 regions. Primed by the HTBI set, a first-round RT-PCR was run on the TCR CDR3. Using its own MiXCR run on the multiplex PCR reads, TCRdb lists one record per CDR3 protein. The profile covers about 300,000 distinct CDR3 sequences, with 15% to 20% appearing a single time and 35% to 45% taken by the ten largest. This clonotype was observed a handful of times.

Material: blood. This receptor was taken from a man aged 50 to 60 with Graves' ophthalmopathy. This chain joins TRBV28 and TRBJ1-6, with TRBD1 as a possible D gene (6 bases). The CDR3 sequence is CASSLPVGQRNSPLHF. For the CDR3, the DNA is TGTGCCAGCAGTTTACCGGTTGGACAGAGAAATTCACCCCTCCACTTT.